Following are 17 T cell receptor beta chains from one sample sequenced in a study of sequential checkpoint blockade in melanoma. The assay was immunoSEQ multiplex PCR, and TCRdb's table has in-frame clones only and misses some. The table includes 17,000 or so clones, 65% to 80% detected once. Noted treatment: randomized to nivolumab then ipilimumab (arm A) or the reverse (arm B). The specimen was CD8+ T cells sorted from blood (inferred from file names), collected from a patient given nivolumab and ipilimumab in sequence. The receptors shown here come from a human donor with melanoma.

The rearrangement joins TRBV25-1 to TRBJ1-2; tentative D call: TRBD1 (6 bases). V was pared by 4 bases and J by 2 bases, with 14 bases between. CDR1 is MGHDK, CDR2 SYGVNS, per germline. This CDR3 has 15 residues. The DNA of the CDR3 is TGTGCCAGCAGTGTTCGCGGTACAGGGAACTATGGCTACACCTTC. This sequence encodes CASSVRGTGNYGYTF.

This clone turned up a few times. The genes are TRBV6-6 and TRBJ1-4, with D unresolved. CDR3 size: 13 residues. CDR1 is MNHNY and CDR2 is SVGAGI in the germline V gene (reference sequence). Trimming took off 9 bases at V and 0 bases at J, with 8 bases between the two ends. The CDR3 coding sequence is TGTGCCAGTAACTTTGCAACTAATGAAAAACTGTTTTTT. The encoded protein is CASNFATNEKLFF.

V usage is TRBV19 and J usage is TRBJ2-7; 12 bases match TRBD1. From germline, CDR1 is LNHDA and CDR2 SQIVND (reference sequence). Trimming cost V 3 bases and J 6 bases; bases outside gene matches: 3. The CDR3 contains 14 residues. The CDR3 spells CASSMGQGAFEQYF. DNA of the CDR3: TGTGCCAGTAGTATGGGACAGGGGGCGTTCGAGCAGTACTTC.

CDR3 in DNA: TGCAGCGTTGACTCGAGCTGGGGGGGCTACTATGGCTACACCTTC. This translates into CSVDSSWGGYYGYTF. The rearrangement uses TRBV29-1 and TRBJ1-2; D perhaps matches TRBD1 (6 bases). Trimming left V 3 bases short and J 3 bases short, with 17 bases between. Germline lookup yields CDR1 SQVTM and CDR2 ANQGSEA. The CDR3 has 15 residues.

Only one count was recorded for this clone. This chain joins TRBV28 and TRBJ2-1, with D perhaps matching TRBD2 (6 bases). Germline V CDR1 and CDR2: MDHEN, SYDVKM. This CDR3 comprises 12 residues. Trimming stripped 6 bases from V and 6 bases from J, with 9 bases between. The DNA for the CDR3 is TGTGCCAGCAGCGACGGGGGCAATGAGCAGTTCTTC. Translation: CASSDGGNEQFF.

The chain recombines TRBV28 with TRBJ1-5; D unresolved. Trimming removed 5 bases at V and 0 bases at J, with 17 bases between. Germline V CDR1 and CDR2: MDHEN, SYDVKM. This CDR3 region has 17 residues. This CDR3 is CASSTLITVISNQPQHF. In DNA form, the CDR3 reads TGTGCCAGCAGTACGTTAATAACGGTAATTAGCAATCAGCCCCAGCATTTT.

The chain recombines TRBV9 with TRBJ2-1; D possibly corresponds to TRBD2 (5 bases). The V gene lost 3 bases and the J gene lost 10 bases, with 17 bases spanning the gap. Germline V gives CDR1 SGDLS, CDR2 YYNGEE. CDR3 length: 14 amino acids. DNA for the CDR3: TGTGCCAGCAGCGCCCCGGACCAGGAGGCCGAGCAGTTCTTC. As protein: CASSAPDQEAEQFF.

This chain uses TRBV27 with TRBJ1-3; D remains unclear. Germline V gives CDR1 MNHEY, CDR2 SMNVEV (reference sequence). Trimming took 2 bases from V and 0 from J, leaving 17 bases between them. The CDR3 is 18 amino acids. CDR3 DNA sequence: TGTGCCAGCAGTTTAACTCACAGATGGGCCTCCTCTGGAAACACCATATATTTT. Residues: CASSLTHRWASSGNTIYF.

The table lists this clone with a count of one. The chain is built from TRBV6-1 and TRBJ1-1; the D is unclear. Between the trimmed V and J ends, which lost 4 bases and 1 base, there was a span of 13 bases. Per germline, CDR1 MNHNS and CDR2 SASEGT. The CDR3 contains 15 residues. Here the CDR3 reads CASSGHGMGNTEAFF. CDR3 bases: TGTGCCAGCAGTGGCCACGGGATGGGGAACACTGAAGCTTTCTTT.

The rearrangement joins TRBV2 to TRBJ1-2, with D perhaps matching TRBD1 (5 bases). V gave up 5 bases and J gave up 0 bases, with 13 bases separating them. Germline V gene lookup returns CDR1 SNHLY and CDR2 FYNNEI. The CDR3 totals 15 residues. The CDR3 bases are TGTGCCAGCAGTCGTTCGACAGAAGCTAACTATGGCTACACCTTC. Translating gives CASSRSTEANYGYTF.

The CDR3 coding sequence is TGTGCCAGCAGTTACAGGGGGGAGCTGTTTTTT. This sequence encodes CASSYRGELFF. V usage is TRBV6-1 and J usage is TRBJ2-2, with D tentatively TRBD1 (5 bases). From germline, CDR1 is MNHNS and CDR2 SASEGT. The CDR3 totals 11 residues. V was shortened by 5 bases and J by 8 bases, with 6 bases between the two germline ends.

In this sample, this clone turned up a few times. The genes are TRBV6-1 and TRBJ2-7, with D uncertain. From germline, CDR1 is MNHNS and CDR2 SASEGT. The CDR3 contains 14 residues. V lost 2 bases and J 3 bases, leaving 11 bases between the germline ends. CDR3 residues: CASSERLPDYEQYV. The DNA for the CDR3 is TGTGCCAGCAGTGAAAGGCTCCCGGACTACGAGCAGTACGTC.

The V and J genes are TRBV5-3 and TRBJ1-2; no clear D gene. TRBV5-3 is labeled an ORF, and its function is uncertain. Trimming took off 8 bases at V and 8 bases at J, with 19 bases between the two ends. The CDR3 is 13 residues long. CDR3 protein: CASSPTVSSGYTF. The CDR3 DNA sequence: TGTGCCAGCAGCCCCACAGTATCCTCGGGCTACACCTTC.

The chain combines TRBV5-4 with TRBJ2-5, with 11 bases matching TRBD1. The J segment lost 1 base and the V segment lost 4 bases, leaving 3 bases of the junction unmatched. Germline CDR1 reads SGHNT; CDR2 reads YYREEE (reference sequence). The CDR3 has 15 amino acids. The CDR3 region has the DNA TGTGCCAGCAGCCCGGGACAGGGGGGCCAAGAGACCCAGTACTTC. It specifies CASSPGQGGQETQYF.

The chain uses TRBV10-1 and TRBJ2-4, with TRBD2 as a possible D gene (5 bases). Trimming pared 1 base from V and 0 bases from J, leaving 7 bases between. CDR1 and CDR2 (germline): WNHNN, SYGVQD (reference sequence). The CDR3 sequence is 15 residues long. The CDR3 nucleotides read TGCGCCAGCAGTGAGTACGGACTAGCCAAAAACATTCAGTACTTC. Translating it yields CASSEYGLAKNIQYF.

The chain is built from TRBV2 and TRBJ2-6, with 12 positions matching TRBD1. Unmatched junction bases numbered 17, after V lost 10 bases and J lost 4 bases. This CDR3 contains 19 residues. Germline V gene lookup returns CDR1 SNHLY and CDR2 FYNNEI. The CDR3 is CAIRIGPGQGALGANVLTF. The CDR3 bases are TGTGCCATTCGGATTGGACCGGGACAGGGGGCGCTGGGGGCCAACGTCCTGACTTTC.

A few counts support this clone. The chain joins TRBV7-3 to TRBJ1-5; possibly TRBD1 for D (5 bases). The CDR3 runs 13 residues. Between the trimmed V and J ends, which lost 2 bases and 8 bases, there was a span of 10 bases. Germline V lookup: CDR1 SGHTA, CDR2 FQGTGA. CDR3: CASSLGGREPQHF. The CDR3 nucleotides are TGTGCCAGCAGCTTAGGGGGGAGGGAGCCCCAGCATTTT.